The 15 T cell receptor beta chains in this list originate from one sample, sequenced in a study of blood T cell repertoires in COVID-19. The assay was immunoSEQ multiplex PCR, and TCRdb's table has in-frame clones only and misses some. The table includes a few hundred thousand clones, about 88% detected once. Sequenced input: PBMCs or T cells enriched from blood (not recorded which). The receptors here all came from a woman aged 25 to 39 who had been exposed to COVID-19.

The chain couples TRBV5-1 to TRBJ2-7, with TRBD2 as a possible D gene (5 bases). The CDR3 has 14 residues. V lost 0 bases and J lost 5, with 12 bases in between. Germline assignment: CDR1 SGHRS and CDR2 YFSETQ. DNA for the CDR3: TGCGCCAGCAGCTTGGCGGAGGTTCGGGACGAGCAGTACTTC. This encodes CASSLAEVRDEQYF.

CDR3 sequence: CASSIDRDTEAFF. For the CDR3, the DNA is TGTGCCAGTAGTATAGACCGAGACACTGAAGCTTTCTTT. The V gene is TRBV19, the J gene TRBJ1-1; no clear D gene. V was pared by 0 bases and J by 3 bases, with 5 bases between. The CDR3 sequence is 13 residues long. CDR1 is LNHDA, CDR2 SQIVND, per germline (reference sequence).

This clone was recorded once. This chain links TRBV7-9 with TRBJ1-4; tentatively, D is TRBD1 (6 bases). Trimming cost V 3 bases and J 0 bases, with 11 bases left between them. Germline V gives CDR1 SEHNR, CDR2 FQNEAQ (reference sequence). CDR3 length equals 16 residues. The chain's CDR3 is CASSLAGDPTNEKLFF. In nucleotides, the CDR3 is TGTGCCAGCAGCTTGGCAGGGGATCCAACTAATGAAAAACTGTTTTTT.

The chain uses TRBV5-4 and TRBJ1-3; tentatively, D is TRBD1 (5 bases). V was shortened by 1 base and J by 0 bases, with 8 bases between the two germline ends. The CDR3 contains 15 residues. The germline gives CDR1 SGHNT, CDR2 YYREEE (reference sequence). The CDR3 is CASSLRGSSGNTIYF. CDR3 coding DNA: TGTGCCAGCAGCTTGCGGGGGAGCTCTGGAAACACCATATATTTT.

The CDR3 reads CASSQLRGQGAENEQFF. The CDR3 DNA follows: TGCGCCAGCAGCCAACTACGAGGACAGGGGGCGGAAAATGAGCAGTTCTTC. The chain links TRBV4-1 to TRBJ2-1; TRBD1 matches 11 bases. The CDR3 loop spans 17 amino acids. V gave up 2 bases and J gave up 7 bases; unmatched junction bases: 10. The germline V gene has CDR1 MGHRA and CDR2 YSYEKL.

V gene TRBV2 combines with J gene TRBJ1-4; weak D call: TRBD1 (6 bases). Germline CDR1 is SNHLY and CDR2 is FYNNEI. The CDR3 covers 14 residues. The germline V and J ends were trimmed by 7 bases and 4 bases, with 13 bases remaining between them. In DNA, the CDR3 is TGTGCCAGCAAGCCTTGGACAGATAATGAAAAACTGTTTTTT. This gives the protein CASKPWTDNEKLFF.

This clone was counted a few times. The V and J genes are TRBV6-1 and TRBJ1-5; D remains ambiguous. The V end was cut by 3 bases, the J end by 3 bases, with 18 bases between. Germline values: CDR1 MNHNS, CDR2 SASEGT. The CDR3 has 17 residues. The CDR3 DNA is TGTGCCAGCAGTGACCCCCCGGGTAGAGAATCCAATCAGCCCCAGCATTTT. Its translation is CASSDPPGRESNQPQHF.

The genes are TRBV3-1 (or the pseudogene TRBV3-2) and TRBJ1-2; D uncertain. V was cut by 0 bases and J by 0 bases, with 8 bases left in between. Germline assignment: CDR1 LGHDT and CDR2 YNNKEL (reference sequence). CDR3 length equals 15 residues. The CDR3 is CASSQDVGANYGYTF. The CDR3 DNA is TGTGCCAGCAGCCAAGACGTGGGCGCTAACTATGGCTACACCTTC.

This chain connects TRBV10-3 to TRBJ1-1, with 10 bases lining up with TRBD1. The CDR3 loop spans 14 amino acids. V dropped 10 bases and J dropped 1; count of bases not matched to a gene: 6. The germline CDR1 and CDR2 sequences are ENHRY and SYGVKD. CDR3 loop: CASDRGRGNTEAFF. In DNA form, the CDR3 reads TGTGCCAGCGACAGGGGGCGGGGGAACACTGAAGCTTTCTTT.

The V and J genes are TRBV12-3 or TRBV12-4 and TRBJ2-7, with D possibly TRBD1 on 6 matching bases. Trimming cost V 1 base and J 12 bases, with 16 bases left between them. This CDR3 region has 13 residues. The CDR3 loop reads CASSLGTVGEWYF. The DNA of the CDR3 is TGTGCCAGCAGTTTAGGGACAGTAGGGGAGTGGTACTTC.

This clone has more than one count but fewer than ten. V gene TRBV6-5 combines with J gene TRBJ1-1; 9 positions agree with TRBD1. The CDR3 sequence is 12 residues long. The ends lost 6 bases at V and 10 bases at J; junction bases unmatched: 6. Germline lookup yields CDR1 MNHEY and CDR2 SVGAGI. The CDR3 DNA sequence: TGTGCCAGCAGCCACAGGGGGCCGAGAGCTTTCTTT. Encoded protein: CASSHRGPRAFF.

By its share, this clone is medium-sized. V and J are TRBV10-3 and TRBJ2-2; TRBD1 is a possible D gene (5 bases). Deletions cut 6 bases from V and 4 bases from J, with 9 bases between. This CDR3 is 13 amino acids long. Germline loops: CDR1 ENHRY, CDR2 SYGVKD. This CDR3 is CAIRGLATGELFF. The CDR3 DNA is TGTGCCATCAGGGGGCTGGCCACCGGGGAGCTGTTTTTT.

The chain couples TRBV6-5 to TRBJ2-1; TRBD1 is a possible D gene (6 bases). Deletions cut 0 bases from V and 6 bases from J, with 15 bases between. The CDR3 length is 16 residues. Germline V lookup: CDR1 MNHEY, CDR2 SVGAGI. This CDR3 is CASSYSQGAAGNEQFF. The CDR3 bases are TGTGCCAGCAGTTACTCACAGGGAGCTGCTGGCAATGAGCAGTTCTTC.

The genes are TRBV29-1 and TRBJ2-7, with D hard to call. Germline V lookup: CDR1 SQVTM, CDR2 ANQGSEA. Trimming removed 1 base from V and 2 bases from J, with 6 bases in between. CDR3 length: 12 residues. CDR3 loop: CSVEANTYEQYF. CDR3 nucleotides: TGCAGCGTTGAAGCTAATACCTACGAGCAGTACTTC.

This chain links TRBV14 with TRBJ1-2, with 9 bases identical to TRBD1. The CDR3 contains 14 residues. The germline gives CDR1 SGHDN, CDR2 FVKESK. V shed 4 bases, J shed 8 bases, and the junction held 8 bases outside the gene matches. The CDR3 is CASSPDRGENGYTF. CDR3 coding DNA: TGTGCCAGCAGCCCGGACAGGGGCGAGAACGGCTACACCTTC.